Here is one T cell receptor beta chain with its context. What it recognizes is unknown. This CDR3 contains 16 residues. Trimming took off 2 bases at V and 0 bases at J, with 14 bases between the two ends. Germline lookup yields CDR1 GTSNPN and CDR2 SVGIG (reference sequence). The data are from a study of radiation and T cells in renal cell carcinoma. Study-wide points: Without pretreatment biopsies, baseline tumor clonotype presence was undetermined.

The time point here: baseline pretreatment blood. The treatment: 15 Gy SBRT to primary tumor, nephrectomy 4 weeks later. TCRdb keeps only in-frame clones here, not all; method: immunoSEQ multiplex PCR. The data show about 150,000 clones, 88% seen once. The material was blood, obtained from a patient whose treatment included radiotherapy and nephrectomy. This TCR was sampled from an older woman with renal cell carcinoma. The J gene is TRBJ1-3, the V gene TRBV30; the D gene is possibly TRBD1 (6 bases). CDR3 amino acids: CAWSIGQILSGNTIYF. The CDR3 coding sequence is TGTGCCTGGAGTATCGGACAGATCCTCTCTGGAAACACCATATATTTT.